The 9 T cell receptor beta chains given below trace back to one sample, sequenced in a study of PD-1 blockade in classical Hodgkin lymphoma (dated by TCRdb to 2018 to 2020). Library preparation used the immunoSEQ multiplex PCR assay. TCRdb provides this immuneACCESS table in a form limited to in-frame rearrangements. Some clones are lacking; in checked studies, under half of them reflect an unresolved V gene, and why the rest are absent is not known. Within this sample are some 58,000 clones, with more than 90% of them counted one time only. Together, the top ten hold around 8% of the sample. Taken with the paper, the label for time point translates to: cycle 4 day 1 (C4D1), after less than 7 weeks of nivolumab. All trial patients had relapsed after autologous stem cell transplantation, with cohorts A, B and C differing in prior brentuximab vedotin exposure. This sample comprised peripheral blood mononuclear cells (PBMCs), obtained before the fourth cycle of nivolumab. The receptor set was obtained from a human donor with classical Hodgkin lymphoma.

This CDR3 reads CASSTRDLYNEQFF. CDR3 nucleotide sequence: TGTGCCAGCAGCACAAGGGACCTTTACAATGAGCAGTTCTTC. The V call is TRBV11-2, the J call TRBJ2-1; possibly TRBD1 or TRBD2 for D (5 bases each). In germline, CDR1 is SGHAT, CDR2 FQNNGV. Deletions cut 5 bases from V and 4 bases from J, with 12 bases between. This CDR3 has 14 residues.

The rearrangement joins TRBV11-2 to TRBJ2-7; maybe TRBD1 (6 bases). Germline V gives CDR1 SGHAT, CDR2 FQNNGV. The germline V and J ends were trimmed by 6 bases and 1 base, with 10 bases remaining between them. The CDR3 is 13 residues long. CDR3 bases: TGTGCCAGCAGACCGGACAGTTCCTACGAGCAGTACTTC. Protein sequence: CASRPDSSYEQYF.

The chain has TRBV30 and TRBJ2-7; 10 bases are shared with TRBD2. The CDR3 runs to 14 residues. V shed 3 bases, J shed 3 bases, and the junction held 5 bases outside the gene matches. The germline gives CDR1 GTSNPN, CDR2 SVGIG (reference sequence). The CDR3 region has the DNA TGTGCCTGGAGGCCGGGACTAGCGTTCTACGAGCAGTACTTC. It yields the protein CAWRPGLAFYEQYF.

The chain couples TRBV18 to TRBJ2-5; D is ambiguous. The CDR3 loop spans 14 amino acids. Germline V lookup: CDR1 KGHSH, CDR2 LQKENI. Trimming took 3 bases from V and 4 from J, leaving 12 bases between them. The CDR3 DNA reads TGTGCCAGCTCACCCTCGCCAGAGATAGAGACCCAGTACTTC. This gives the protein CASSPSPEIETQYF.

Comment on this clone: Mismatch with germline at one junction end may stem from a read error. This chain connects TRBV28 to TRBJ2-3, with TRBD2 identical over 10 bases. Germline V CDR1 and CDR2: MDHEN, SYDVKM. The CDR3 spans 14 residues. The CDR3 is CAGSLAGVADTQYF. DNA of the CDR3: TGTGCCGGCAGTCTAGCGGGAGTGGCAGATACGCAGTATTTT.

This clone appeared once. V gene TRBV7-9 combines with J gene TRBJ2-5, with D tentatively TRBD1 (5 bases). The CDR3 runs 16 residues. Germline values: CDR1 SEHNR, CDR2 FQNEAQ (reference sequence). The ends were cut back, 2 bases at V and 6 bases at J, with 19 bases in the middle. CDR3 sequence (DNA): TGTGCCAGCAGCTTACCCTCCGGGCAGGGAATAAAGACCCAGTACTTC. Translating gives CASSLPSGQGIKTQYF.

This chain joins TRBV5-8 and TRBJ2-1; TRBD2 aligns across 10 bases. The V and J ends lost 5 bases and 6 bases, in that order; junction bases with no gene match: 20. CDR3 length: 19 residues. CDR1 and CDR2 from the germline V gene are SGHTS and YDEGEE. This chain's CDR3 is CASRFPVVAGGPPGNEQFF. The CDR3 bases are TGTGCCAGCAGGTTTCCGGTGGTAGCGGGAGGCCCCCCGGGCAATGAGCAGTTCTTC.

V is TRBV28 and J is TRBJ2-2; D gene ambiguous. Germline CDR1 and CDR2: MDHEN and SYDVKM. Trimming left V 3 bases short and J 6 bases short, with 5 bases between. CDR3 length: 12 amino acids. CDR3 residues: CASSFIAGELFF. The CDR3 DNA sequence: TGTGCCAGCAGTTTCATCGCCGGGGAGCTGTTTTTT.

The J gene is TRBJ2-5, the V gene TRBV28, with D perhaps TRBD2 (6 bases). The CDR3 is 14 amino acids. CDR1 is MDHEN, CDR2 SYDVKM, per germline. Trimming stripped 5 bases from V and 5 bases from J, with 15 bases between. The CDR3, as DNA: TGTGCCAGCAGTCCAGGGACTCTGGGTGAGACCCAGTACTTC. Its translation is CASSPGTLGETQYF.